Following are 10 T cell receptor beta chains from one sample sequenced in a study of CD8+ T cells in alopecia areata (dated by TCRdb to 2016 to 2018). Libraries came from the immunoSEQ multiplex PCR assay. For TCR sequencing, RNA was extracted from every sample and reverse transcribed into cDNA to serve as template. Imported from immuneACCESS, the table was reduced by TCRdb to in-frame sequences with V and J called. These copies leave out some clones; in studies compared against another copy, an unresolved V gene accounts for under half, and the cause of the remainder is not known. The sample table lists roughly 110,000 clones, around 84% of them with a count of one. Roughly a quarter of the sample comes from the top ten. Reading the label with the study, this specimen's time point is: roughly 24 weeks on oral tofacitinib. Reading the label with the study, this specimen's treatment or condition is: oral pan-JAK inhibitor, 5-10 mg twice daily.

The specimen comprised CD8+ T cells sorted from blood, sampled at week 24, from a patient treated with tofacitinib. These receptors were collected from a human donor with alopecia areata.

The CDR3 loop reads CASSPPGQGFYEQYF. The CDR3 region has the DNA TGTGCCAGCTCACCACCGGGACAGGGATTTTACGAGCAGTACTTC. The chain links TRBV18 to TRBJ2-7; TRBD1 matches 9 bases. CDR1 is KGHSH, CDR2 LQKENI, per germline. The ends lost 0 bases at V and 4 bases at J; junction bases unmatched: 4. The CDR3 spans 15 residues.

The chain is built from TRBV29-1 and TRBJ2-1; D gene uncertain. CDR3 length equals 13 residues. CDR1 is SQVTM and CDR2 is ANQGSEA in the germline V gene. Trimming left V 4 bases short and J 6 bases short, with 13 bases between. CDR3 region: CSVVGQSSNEQFF. CDR3 sequence (DNA): TGCAGCGTTGTCGGGCAGAGCTCCAATGAGCAGTTCTTC.

The genes are TRBV7-9 and TRBJ1-2; D remains unclear. V was trimmed by 2 bases and J by 0 bases, leaving 1 base between them. Germline assignment: CDR1 SEHNR and CDR2 FQNEAQ (reference sequence). This CDR3 has 12 amino acids. The CDR3 sequence: CASSLSNYGYTF. The DNA of the CDR3 is TGTGCCAGCAGCTTATCTAACTATGGCTACACCTTC.

With respect to this clone: Additional DNA sequences in this sample encode the identical CDR3. V usage is TRBV7-2 and J usage is TRBJ2-3, with D perhaps TRBD2 (7 bases). Germline assignment: CDR1 SGHTA and CDR2 FQGNSA. CDR3 length: 15 amino acids. Trimming pared 3 bases from V and 0 bases from J, leaving 10 bases between. The CDR3 coding sequence is TGTGCCAGCAGCTTGGGGGGGCGTAGCACAGATACGCAGTATTTT. Its translation: CASSLGGRSTDTQYF.

V usage is TRBV6-5 and J usage is TRBJ2-7; TRBD2 matches at 9 bases. CDR1 and CDR2 from the germline V gene are MNHEY and SVGAGI. V lost 1 base, J lost 3 bases, and 7 bases stayed unmatched. CDR3 length: 16 residues. The CDR3 protein is CASSYLTSGGFYEQYF. The CDR3 DNA sequence: TGTGCCAGCAGTTACTTGACTAGCGGAGGATTCTACGAGCAGTACTTC.

The CDR3 loop reads CASSLAASGTYEQYF. The CDR3 nucleotides are TGTGCCAGCAGCTTGGCGGCTAGCGGTACCTACGAGCAGTACTTC. The chain employs TRBV7-2 and TRBJ2-7, with 7 bases matching TRBD2. Germline loops: CDR1 SGHTA, CDR2 FQGNSA. After removal of 3 bases from V and 2 bases from J, the junction contained 7 bases not matched to a gene. The CDR3 totals 15 residues. Full variable domain (rest looked up from reference TRBV7-2 and TRBJ2-7): GAGVSQSPSNKVTEKGKDVELRCDPISGHTALYWYRQSLGQGLEFLIYFQGNSAPDKSGLPSDRFSAERTGGSVSTLTIQRTQQEDSAVYLCASSLAASGTYEQYFGPGTRLTVT.

The chain combines TRBV5-8 with TRBJ1-5; no clear D gene. Trimming removed 0 bases from V and 7 bases from J, with 2 bases in between. Germline CDR1 and CDR2: SGHTS and YDEGEE. The CDR3 extends over 11 amino acids. The CDR3 reads CASSLGQPQHF. The CDR3 DNA reads as TGTGCCAGCAGCTTGGGGCAGCCCCAGCATTTT.

This rearrangement joins TRBV5-1 to TRBJ1-1; tentative D call: TRBD1 (5 bases). The V end was cut by 6 bases, the J end by 4 bases, with 16 bases between. The CDR3 is made up of 14 amino acids. In germline, CDR1 is SGHRS, CDR2 YFSETQ. The CDR3 loop reads CASTQEGAATEAFF. Here the CDR3 DNA reads TGCGCCAGCACCCAGGAAGGGGCGGCCACTGAAGCTTTCTTT.

The CDR3 DNA reads TGTGCCATCAGTGAGTCATTGGGACAGGGGCGGAAGGACAACGTCCTGACTTTC. Translated: CAISESLGQGRKDNVLTF. V and J are TRBV10-3 and TRBJ2-6, with TRBD1 matching 10 bases. Germline V gives CDR1 ENHRY, CDR2 SYGVKD. Trimming at V came to 0 bases and at J to 9 bases, leaving 11 bases not matched to a gene. This CDR3 has 18 residues.

This chain uses TRBV19 with TRBJ2-1; D remains ambiguous. Germline CDR1 is LNHDA and CDR2 is SQIVND (reference sequence). V gave up 5 bases and J gave up 0 bases, with 2 bases separating them. The CDR3 consists of 12 residues. Written as DNA, the CDR3 is TGTGCCAGTAGTCCCTCCTACAATGAGCAGTTCTTC. It translates to CASSPSYNEQFF.